This T cell receptor (beta chain) was sequenced during a study of T cell responses to AZD1222 COVID-19 vaccine. Clones were read by immunoSEQ multiplex PCR, and TCRdb kept only the in-frame ones, dropping some. The sample holds over 130,000 clones, about 93% seen once. The sequencing here drew on peripheral blood, taken on day 0 of AZD1222 vaccination. The clonotype originates from an adult in good health.

The chain's CDR3 is CAWSSLGLKTYNEQFF. The CDR3 nucleotides read TGTGCCTGGAGCAGTCTGGGACTAAAGACCTACAATGAGCAGTTCTTC. The chain recombines TRBV30 with TRBJ2-1, with TRBD2 identical over 7 bases. The trim removed 3 bases at V and 2 bases at J, leaving 10 bases unmatched. CDR1 is GTSNPN, CDR2 SVGIG, per germline (reference sequence). The CDR3 has 16 residues.